Included here is one TCR beta chain sequence, with context. This entry is derived from a study of blood T cell repertoires in COVID-19. Study at large: From the United States, Italy and Spain came samples of acute and convalescent COVID-19. Sources were T cells, B-cell-depleted T cells, or PBMCs; the material itself was cDNA or gDNA.

Looked up from germline, CDR1 is SGHNT and CDR2 is YYREEE (reference sequence). CDR3 size: 14 residues. V was pared by 0 bases and J by 1 base, with 1 base of the junction left unmatched. Per the original methods: Using reference gene primer amplification, nucleated cell counts were estimated. Repertoires were generated with immunoSEQ multiplex PCR, while TCRdb's copy carries only in-frame clones and drops some. V and J calls and clone size follow that table, whereas D and trimming were derived from the DNA. The sample shows around 200,000 clones, approximately 85% of them seen only once. This sequence joins TRBV5-4 and TRBJ2-7; 7 bases align to TRBD2. The clonotype originates from a human donor with active or convalescent COVID-19. The donor label of this sample is uncertain. Source material: peripheral blood. CDR3 nucleotides: TGTGCCAGCAGCTTGGAACTAGCGTCCTACGAGCAGTACTTC. It is translated as CASSLELASYEQYF.